The T cell receptor beta chain described here comes from a study of blood T cell repertoires in COVID-19. Overall study: Specimens from acute and convalescent COVID-19 originated in the United States, Italy and Spain.

This CDR3 region has 13 residues. V lost 4 bases and J lost 4, with 8 bases in between. Germline values: CDR1 MRHNA, CDR2 SNTAGT. This clone was detected a few times. Original handling: Estimation of nucleated cell counts relied on the amplification of reference gene primers. Sequenced by immunoSEQ multiplex PCR; TCRdb stores in-frame clones only, minus some. V, J and clone size are those of that table, while D and trimming were read from the DNA. The sample has around 400,000 clones; about 87% are singletons. Sequencing input: peripheral blood. The rearrangement joins TRBV6-4 to TRBJ1-5; perhaps TRBD1 as D (5 bases). This TCR was sampled from a woman aged 55-69 years with COVID-19, enrolled during active disease. CDR3: CASSAGENQPQHF. CDR3 nucleotide sequence: TGTGCCAGCAGTGCGGGGGAGAATCAGCCCCAGCATTTT.